A selection of T cell receptor beta chains follows, all from one sample in a study of regulatory T cells in long-lasting Graves disease. TCRdb reprocessed the multiplex PCR reads with MiXCR, giving one entry per CDR3 protein. Found here are roughly 500,000 distinct CDR3 sequences, around 21% of them singletons; the top ten hold 7.8%. This specimen was peripheral blood mononuclear cells (PBMCs), taken when the disease was refractory, from a patient treated with antithyroid drugs. The receptors originated from a female donor with Graves disease. Both conserved end residues are part of each CDR3. The D gene is left open where the match is weak. Clone size appears in some rows only: once, few, many, or a class for an expanded clone.

>many|TRBD1|TRBV24-1|TRBJ2-5
TGTGCCACCAGTGATCCCCGACAGGGCGGATGGGAGACCCAGTACTTC
CATSDPRQGGWETQYF
>NA|TRBD1|TRBV5-6|TRBJ2-5
TGTGCCAGCAGCTACGGGACAGGGCTCCAAGAGACCCAGTACTTC
CASSYGTGLQETQYF
>NA|NA|TRBV9|TRBJ2-7
TGTGCCAGCAGCGTAGGTTTCCACGGGAGCTACGAGCAGTACTTC
CASSVGFHGSYEQYF
>few|NA|TRBV12-3/TRBV12-4|TRBJ1-1
TGTGCCAGCAGTTCTATACATTCAGGGTTTTCAACTGAAGCTTTCTTT
CASSSIHSGFSTEAFF
>NA|TRBD2|TRBV20-1|TRBJ2-4
TGCAGTGCTAGAGATCTGGCGGGAGTTGGCATTAAGTACTTC
CSARDLAGVGIKYF
>many|TRBD1|TRBV3-1|TRBJ1-2
TGTGCCAGCACCTACCGGGACAGGCCTTATTATGGCTACACCTTC
CASTYRDRPYYGYTF
>NA|NA|TRBV4-1|TRBJ2-7
TGCGCCAGCAGCGTCCGGGACGAGCTCTACGAGCGGTACTTC
CASSVRDELYERYF
>many|NA|TRBV28|TRBJ1-1
TGTGCCAGCAAGCAAGCGGGCACCAAGCTCACTGAAGCTTTCTTT
CASKQAGTKLTEAFF
>few|NA|TRBV19|TRBJ2-7
TGTGCCAGTTCAGGAACCGGGGCCTACGAGCAGTGCTTC
CASSGTGAYEQCF
>many|TRBD2|TRBV6-1|TRBJ2-5
TGTGCCAGCAGTGGCGGATGGACACCAGGGAGGGCTAGCGGGAGGGGGGTCCAAGAGACCCAGTACTTC
CASSGGWTPGRASGRGVQETQYF
>few|NA|TRBV18|TRBJ1-1
TGTGCCAGCTCACCAATGGGGTTGAACACTGAAGCTTTCTTT
CASSPMGLNTEAFF
>many|NA|TRBV28|TRBJ1-5
TGTGCCAGCAGTGAGACAGGCCCTAGCCCCCAGCATTTT
CASSETGPSPQHF
>many|NA|TRBV6-5|TRBJ2-5
TGTGCCAGCAGTTACTCGACCATATCACAAGAGACCCAGTACTTC
CASSYSTISQETQYF
>many|NA|TRBV7-2|TRBJ2-4
TGTGCCAGCAGAAAGAATGAAGCCAAAAACATTCAGTACTTC
CASRKNEAKNIQYF
>NA|TRBD1|TRBV6-5|TRBJ1-1
TGTGCCAGCAGTTACCGGCGCCAGGTACAGGGGCTGGCGGGGACGAACACTGAAGCTTTCTTT
CASSYRRQVQGLAGTNTEAFF
>many|NA|TRBV30|TRBJ1-1
TGTGCCTGGAGTAGAAGGCAGAACACTGAAGCTTTCTTT
CAWSRRQNTEAFF
>few|NA|TRBV20-1|TRBJ1-5
TGCAGTGCTAGAGATCTTGGCAGAGGTCACGGGCCCCAGCATTTT
CSARDLGRGHGPQHF
>many|TRBD2|TRBV5-1|TRBJ2-7
TGCGCCAGCACCTCGGGGGGGGGATCCTACGAGCAGTACTTC
CASTSGGGSYEQYF
>few|NA|TRBV12-3/TRBV12-4|TRBJ2-7
TGTGCCAGCAGCCCGAGGGGGGCCCTTCGACAGTACTTC
CASSPRGALRQYF
>many|NA|TRBV6-1|TRBJ2-5
TGTGCCAGCAGTGAAACACTGAGCCAAGAGACCCAGTACTTC
CASSETLSQETQYF
>few|NA|TRBV27|TRBJ2-2
TGTGCCAGCAGTTTAATCGCCATAAGCACCGGGGAGCTGTTTTTT
CASSLIAISTGELFF
>NA|NA|TRBV29-1|TRBJ2-5
TGCAGCGCCCTGAGGTTGGCTAGCGCACAAGAGACCCAGTACTTC
CSALRLASAQETQYF
>NA|NA|TRBV28|TRBJ2-3
TGTGCCAGCAGACCCAGCGGGAGCACAGATACGCAGTATTTT
CASRPSGSTDTQYF
>many|NA|TRBV11-2|TRBJ1-1
TGTGCCAGCAGCTCACTCCGGCGGCGGGGGGTGAACACTGAAGCTTTCTTT
CASSSLRRRGVNTEAFF
>few|NA|TRBV5-1|TRBJ2-2
TGCGCCAGCAGCTTTAAAACTACGACCGGGGAGCTGTTTTTT
CASSFKTTTGELFF
>NA|TRBD1|TRBV5-4|TRBJ2-7
TGTGCCAGCAGCCCAGGGGGCGAGTCTTCTTACGAGCAGTACTTC
CASSPGGESSYEQYF
>many|NA|TRBV28|TRBJ2-7
TGTGCCAGCAGCCCCCGGGACCGGCGGTTCTACGAGCAGTACTTC
CASSPRDRRFYEQYF
>few|TRBD2|TRBV20-1|TRBJ2-7
TGCAGTGCTAGAGCGCCGAGCGGGAGAATCTACGAGCAGTACTTC
CSARAPSGRIYEQYF
>many|TRBD1|TRBV29-1|TRBJ2-7
TGCAGCGTTTCAGTCCGGGACAGGGCCCAGGACGAGCAGTACTTC
CSVSVRDRAQDEQYF
>NA|TRBD2|TRBV18|TRBJ2-1
TGTGCCAGCTCACCATCCCTACGTAGCGGGAGGGCCAATGAGCAGTTCTTC
CASSPSLRSGRANEQFF
>many|NA|TRBV28|TRBJ2-7
TGTGCCAGCAGTTTACGGGGCAGGGTTCCCTCCTACGAGCAGTACTTC
CASSLRGRVPSYEQYF
>NA|TRBD2|TRBV27|TRBJ2-7
TGTGCCAGCAGTTTATCAAGCGGGAGGCCCCTGAGGTACGAGCAGTACTTC
CASSLSSGRPLRYEQYF
>NA|TRBD1|TRBV24-1|TRBJ2-2
TGTGCCACCACCCAGGGGGAAAAGACCGGGGAGCTGTTTTTT
CATTQGEKTGELFF
>many|NA|TRBV28|TRBJ1-1
TGTGCCAGCAGTTCTATCCCGGTGAACACTGAAGCTTTCTTT
CASSSIPVNTEAFF
>many|TRBD1|TRBV27|TRBJ1-5
TGTGCCAGCGGGACAGGGAGCAATCAGCCCCAGCATTTT
CASGTGSNQPQHF
>many|NA|TRBV3-1|TRBJ1-2
TGTGCCAGCAGCCAAGGGGGGCGTAATGGCTACACCTTC
CASSQGGRNGYTF
>many|NA|TRBV3-1|TRBJ2-4
TGTGCCAGCAGCCAAGATTCGCAGGGTATATTTAGTAACATTCAGTACTTC
CASSQDSQGIFSNIQYF
>few|NA|TRBV28|TRBJ2-1
TGTGCCAGCAGTAAGGGAAATGAGCAGTTCTTC
CASSKGNEQFF
>NA|NA|TRBV30|TRBJ1-5
TGTGCCTGGAGTGGCCGCGGCGGGGTGGCCCAGCATTTT
CAWSGRGGVAQHF
>NA|TRBD2|TRBV6-1|TRBJ2-4
TGTGCCAGCAGCTGGACTAGCGGGAGGGTACACATTCAGTACTTC
CASSWTSGRVHIQYF